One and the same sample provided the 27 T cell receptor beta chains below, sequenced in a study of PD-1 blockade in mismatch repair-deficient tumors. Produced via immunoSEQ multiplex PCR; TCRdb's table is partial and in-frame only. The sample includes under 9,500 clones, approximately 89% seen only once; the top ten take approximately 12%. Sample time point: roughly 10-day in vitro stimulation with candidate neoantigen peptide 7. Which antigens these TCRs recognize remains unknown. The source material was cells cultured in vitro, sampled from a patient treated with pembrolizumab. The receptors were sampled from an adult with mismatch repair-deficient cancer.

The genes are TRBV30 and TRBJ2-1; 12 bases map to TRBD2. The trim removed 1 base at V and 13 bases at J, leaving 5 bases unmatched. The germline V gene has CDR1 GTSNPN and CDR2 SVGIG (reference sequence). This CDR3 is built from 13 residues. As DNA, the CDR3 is TGTGCCTGGAGTGCCGCGACTAGCGGGAGACAGTTCTTC. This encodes CAWSAATSGRQFF.

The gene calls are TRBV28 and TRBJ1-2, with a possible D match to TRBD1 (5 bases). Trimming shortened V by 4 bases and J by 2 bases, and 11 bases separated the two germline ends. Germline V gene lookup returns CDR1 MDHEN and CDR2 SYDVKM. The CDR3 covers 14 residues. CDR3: CASSSGTDNYGYTF. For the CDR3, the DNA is TGTGCCAGCAGTTCTGGGACGGACAACTATGGCTACACCTTC.

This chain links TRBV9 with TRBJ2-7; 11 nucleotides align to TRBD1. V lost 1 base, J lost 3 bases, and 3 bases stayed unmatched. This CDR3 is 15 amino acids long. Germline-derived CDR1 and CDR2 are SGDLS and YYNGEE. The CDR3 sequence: CASSVRDRGDYEQYF. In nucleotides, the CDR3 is TGTGCCAGCAGCGTAAGGGACAGGGGGGACTACGAGCAGTACTTC.

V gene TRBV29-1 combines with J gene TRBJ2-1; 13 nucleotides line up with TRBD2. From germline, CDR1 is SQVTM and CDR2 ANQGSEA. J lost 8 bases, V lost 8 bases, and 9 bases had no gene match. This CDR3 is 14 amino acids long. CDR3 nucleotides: TGCAGCACCAACGGACTAGCGGGAGTGGATGAGCAGTTCTTC. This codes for CSTNGLAGVDEQFF.

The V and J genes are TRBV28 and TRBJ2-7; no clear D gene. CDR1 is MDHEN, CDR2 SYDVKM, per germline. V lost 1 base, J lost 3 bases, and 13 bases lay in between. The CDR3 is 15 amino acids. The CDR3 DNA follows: TGTGCCAGCAGTTTATCTCGGCCGTGGGGCTACGAGCAGTACTTC. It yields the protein CASSLSRPWGYEQYF.

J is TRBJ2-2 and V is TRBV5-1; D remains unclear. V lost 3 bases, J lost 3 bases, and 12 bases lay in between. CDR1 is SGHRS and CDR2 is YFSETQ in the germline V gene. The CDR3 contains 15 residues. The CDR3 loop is CASSWMDHYTGELFF. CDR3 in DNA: TGCGCCAGCAGCTGGATGGACCACTACACCGGGGAGCTGTTTTTT.

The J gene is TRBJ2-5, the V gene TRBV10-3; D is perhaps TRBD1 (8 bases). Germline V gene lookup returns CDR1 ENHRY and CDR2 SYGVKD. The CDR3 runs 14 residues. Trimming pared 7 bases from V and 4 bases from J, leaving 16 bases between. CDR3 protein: CAIKPDREGETQYF. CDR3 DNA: TGTGCCATCAAGCCGGACAGGGAGGGAGAGACCCAGTACTTC.

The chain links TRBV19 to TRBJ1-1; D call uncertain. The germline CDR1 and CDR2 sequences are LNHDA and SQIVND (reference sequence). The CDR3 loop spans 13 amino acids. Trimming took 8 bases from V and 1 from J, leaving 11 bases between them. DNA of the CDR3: TGTGCCAGTCGGATAGGGCAGAACACTGAAGCTTTCTTT. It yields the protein CASRIGQNTEAFF.

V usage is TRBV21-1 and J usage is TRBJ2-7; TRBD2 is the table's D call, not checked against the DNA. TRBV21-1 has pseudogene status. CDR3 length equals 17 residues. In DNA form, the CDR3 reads TGTGCCAGCAGCATCCGGACTAGCGGGAGGATCCCCTACGAGCAGTACTTC. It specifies CASSIRTSGRIPYEQYF.

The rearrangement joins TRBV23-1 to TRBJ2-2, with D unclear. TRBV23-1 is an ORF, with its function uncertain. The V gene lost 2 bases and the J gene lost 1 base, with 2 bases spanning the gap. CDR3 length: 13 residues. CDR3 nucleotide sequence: TGCGCCAGCAGTCAAGGGAACACCGGGGAGCTGTTTTTT. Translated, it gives CASSQGNTGELFF.

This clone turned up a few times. The CDR3 region has the DNA TGCGCCAGCAGCCAAGATAAGGCAGGGCTCGAGCAGTACTTC. Its translation: CASSQDKAGLEQYF. This rearrangement joins TRBV4-1 to TRBJ2-7; perhaps TRBD1 as D (5 bases). Germline V gene lookup returns CDR1 MGHRA and CDR2 YSYEKL. V was cut by 0 bases and J by 6 bases, with 12 bases left in between. CDR3 length: 14 residues.

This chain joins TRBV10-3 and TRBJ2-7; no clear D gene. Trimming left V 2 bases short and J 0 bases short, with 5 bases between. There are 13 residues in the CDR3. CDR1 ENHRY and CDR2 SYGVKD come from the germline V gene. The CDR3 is CAISEGYSYEQYF. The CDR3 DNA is TGTGCCATCAGTGAGGGCTACTCCTACGAGCAGTACTTC.

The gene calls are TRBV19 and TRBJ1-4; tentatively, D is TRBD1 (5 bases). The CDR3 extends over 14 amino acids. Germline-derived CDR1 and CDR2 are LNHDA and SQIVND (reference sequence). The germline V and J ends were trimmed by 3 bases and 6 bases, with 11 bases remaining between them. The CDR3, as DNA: TGTGCCAGTAGTATTCAGGGAAGTTATGAAAAACTGTTTTTT. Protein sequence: CASSIQGSYEKLFF.

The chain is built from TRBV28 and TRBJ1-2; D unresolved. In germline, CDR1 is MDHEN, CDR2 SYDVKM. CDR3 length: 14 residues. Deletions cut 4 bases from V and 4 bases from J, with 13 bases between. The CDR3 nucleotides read TGTGCCAGCAGTTCAACGACGGTTCTCTATGGCTACACCTTC. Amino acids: CASSSTTVLYGYTF.

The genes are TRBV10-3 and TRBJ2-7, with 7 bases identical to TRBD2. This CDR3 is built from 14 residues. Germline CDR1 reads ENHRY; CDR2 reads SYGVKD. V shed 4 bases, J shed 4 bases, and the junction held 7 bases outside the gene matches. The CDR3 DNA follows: TGTGCCATCAGTGTCGTCGAGGGAGGGTACGAGCAGTACTTC. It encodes CAISVVEGGYEQYF.

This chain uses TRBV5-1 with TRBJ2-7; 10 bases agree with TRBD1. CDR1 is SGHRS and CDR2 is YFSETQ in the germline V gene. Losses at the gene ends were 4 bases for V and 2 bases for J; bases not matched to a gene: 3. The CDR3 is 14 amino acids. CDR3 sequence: CASSGTGVTYEQYF. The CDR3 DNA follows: TGCGCCAGCAGCGGGACAGGGGTCACCTACGAGCAGTACTTC.

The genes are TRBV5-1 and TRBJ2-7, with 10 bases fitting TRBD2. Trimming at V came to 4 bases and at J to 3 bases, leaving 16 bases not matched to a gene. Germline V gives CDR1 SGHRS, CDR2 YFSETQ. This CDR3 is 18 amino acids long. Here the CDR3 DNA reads TGCGCCAGCAGCCCCCGATTCGAGCCTAGCGGGAGTGTCTACGAGCAGTACTTC. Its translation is CASSPRFEPSGSVYEQYF.

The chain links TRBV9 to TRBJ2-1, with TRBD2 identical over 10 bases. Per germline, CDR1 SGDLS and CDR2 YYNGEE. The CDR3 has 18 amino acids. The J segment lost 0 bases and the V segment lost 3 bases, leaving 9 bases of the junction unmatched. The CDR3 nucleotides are TGTGCCAGCAGCGAGGATTTCGGACTAGCGGACTCCTACAATGAGCAGTTCTTC. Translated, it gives CASSEDFGLADSYNEQFF. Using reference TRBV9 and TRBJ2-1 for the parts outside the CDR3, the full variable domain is DSGVTQTPKHLITATGQRVTLRCSPRSGDLSVYWYQQSLDQGLQFLIQYYNGEERAKGNILERFSAQQFPDLHSELNLSSLELGDSALYFCASSEDFGLADSYNEQFFGPGTRLTVL.

CDR3 nucleotides: TGTGCCAGCAGCTTTGGCGGGAGCTACAATGAGCAGTTCTTC. Protein sequence: CASSFGGSYNEQFF. This sequence joins TRBV19 and TRBJ2-1, with 7 bases matching TRBD2. The CDR3 is made up of 14 amino acids. Germline V gene sequence: CDR1 LNHDA, CDR2 SQIVND (reference sequence). Germline trimming cut 9 bases from V and 3 bases from J; bases unmatched to any gene: 8.

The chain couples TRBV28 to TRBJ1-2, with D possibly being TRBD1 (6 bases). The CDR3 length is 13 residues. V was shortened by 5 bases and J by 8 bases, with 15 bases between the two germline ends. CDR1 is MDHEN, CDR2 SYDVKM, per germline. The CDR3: CASSQSRTEGYTF. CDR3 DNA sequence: TGTGCCAGCAGTCAGTCACGGACAGAAGGCTACACCTTC.

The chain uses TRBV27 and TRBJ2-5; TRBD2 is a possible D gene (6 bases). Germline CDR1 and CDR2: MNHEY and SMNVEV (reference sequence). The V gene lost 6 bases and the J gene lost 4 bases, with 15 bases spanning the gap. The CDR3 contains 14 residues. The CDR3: CASSWRGAVETQYF. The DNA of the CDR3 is TGTGCCAGCAGCTGGAGGGGAGCGGTAGAGACCCAGTACTTC.

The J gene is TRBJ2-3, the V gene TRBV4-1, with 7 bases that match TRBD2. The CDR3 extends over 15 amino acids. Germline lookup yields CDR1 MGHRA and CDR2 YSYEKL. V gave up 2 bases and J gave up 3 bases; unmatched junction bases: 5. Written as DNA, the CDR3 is TGCGCCAGCAGCCAAAGATGGACTAGAACAGATACGCAGTATTTT. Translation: CASSQRWTRTDTQYF.

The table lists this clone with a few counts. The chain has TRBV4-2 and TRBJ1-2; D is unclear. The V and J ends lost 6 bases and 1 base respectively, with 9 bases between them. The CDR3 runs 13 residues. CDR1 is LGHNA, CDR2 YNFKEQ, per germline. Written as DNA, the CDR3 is TGTGCCAGCAGTGGTGGCGATAACTATGGCTACACCTTC. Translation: CASSGGDNYGYTF.

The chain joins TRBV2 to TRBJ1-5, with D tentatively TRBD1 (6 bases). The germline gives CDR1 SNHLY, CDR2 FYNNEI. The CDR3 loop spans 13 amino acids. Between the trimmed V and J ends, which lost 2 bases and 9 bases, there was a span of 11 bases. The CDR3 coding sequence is TGTGCCAGCAGTGAAAGCAGGGGCTCGCCCCAGCATTTT. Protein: CASSESRGSPQHF.

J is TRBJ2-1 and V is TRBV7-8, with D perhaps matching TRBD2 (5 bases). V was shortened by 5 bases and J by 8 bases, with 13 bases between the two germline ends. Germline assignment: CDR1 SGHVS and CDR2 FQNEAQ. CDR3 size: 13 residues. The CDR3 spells CASSTPTSHEQFF. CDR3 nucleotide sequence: TGTGCCAGCAGCACACCTACTAGTCATGAGCAGTTCTTC.

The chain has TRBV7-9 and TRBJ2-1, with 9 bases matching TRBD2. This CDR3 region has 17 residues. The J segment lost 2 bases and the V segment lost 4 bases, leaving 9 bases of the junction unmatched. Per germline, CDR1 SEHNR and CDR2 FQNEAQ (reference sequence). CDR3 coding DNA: TGTGCCAGCAGCTCCGTGAGGACTAGCGCTACCTACAATGAGCAGTTCTTC. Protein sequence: CASSSVRTSATYNEQFF.

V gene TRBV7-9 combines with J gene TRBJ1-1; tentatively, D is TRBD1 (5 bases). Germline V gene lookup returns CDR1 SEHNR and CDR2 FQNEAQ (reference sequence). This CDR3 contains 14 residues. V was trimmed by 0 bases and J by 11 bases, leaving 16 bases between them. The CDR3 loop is CASSLALNMGVAFF. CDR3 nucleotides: TGTGCCAGCAGCTTAGCGCTAAATATGGGGGTGGCTTTCTTT. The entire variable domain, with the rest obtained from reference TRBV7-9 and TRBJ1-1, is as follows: DTGVSQNPRHKITKRGQNVTFRCDPISEHNRLYWYRQTLGQGPEFLTYFQNEAQLEKSRLLSDRFSAERPKGSFSTLEIQRTEQGDSAMYLCASSLALNMGVAFFGQGTRLTVV.